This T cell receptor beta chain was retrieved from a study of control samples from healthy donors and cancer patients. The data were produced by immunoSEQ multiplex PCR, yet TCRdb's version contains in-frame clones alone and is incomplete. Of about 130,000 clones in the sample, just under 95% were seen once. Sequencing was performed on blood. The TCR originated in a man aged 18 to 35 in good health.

CDR3 sequence reads: CASSLVRVAGGGEQYF. Written as DNA, the CDR3 is TGTGCCAGCAGCTTAGTGAGGGTAGCGGGGGGTGGGGAGCAGTACTTC. The chain joins TRBV11-2 to TRBJ2-7; 10 nucleotides line up with TRBD2. This CDR3 is 16 amino acids long. With 1 base clipped from V and 7 bases from J, the junction kept 10 bases outside the gene matches. Germline V gene data show CDR1 as SGHAT and CDR2 as FQNNGV.